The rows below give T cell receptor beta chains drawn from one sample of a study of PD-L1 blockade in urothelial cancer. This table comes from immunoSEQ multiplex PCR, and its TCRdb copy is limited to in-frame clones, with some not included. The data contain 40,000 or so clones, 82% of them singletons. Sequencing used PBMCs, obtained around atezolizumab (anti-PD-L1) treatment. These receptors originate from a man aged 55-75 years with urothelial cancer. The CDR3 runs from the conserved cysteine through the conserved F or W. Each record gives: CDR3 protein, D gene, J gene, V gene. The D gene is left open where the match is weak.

CASTGQGAGYTF TRBD1 TRBJ1-2 TRBV2
CAITENTGELFF - TRBJ2-2 TRBV10-3
CASSQDRGASGGAIETQYF TRBD2 TRBJ2-5 TRBV4-2
CATGQGSYNTEAFF TRBD1 TRBJ1-1 TRBV10-3
CASSTAGPPRDTQYF - TRBJ2-3 TRBV7-3
CATTGGKGSYNEQFF TRBD1 TRBJ2-1 TRBV25-1
CASSFTNRGGNEKLFF TRBD1 TRBJ1-4 TRBV27
CASSQDPLTSGGPKFF TRBD2 TRBJ2-1 TRBV4-2
CASSLSAGGYNEQFF TRBD2 TRBJ2-1 TRBV11-2
CSARVLRGAFF - TRBJ1-1 TRBV20-1
CASTRTGDYNEQFF TRBD1 TRBJ2-1 TRBV6-6
CASSSDPGNTEAFF - TRBJ1-1 TRBV5-1
CASSSPRRSTLGQYF - TRBJ2-7 TRBV28
CASSLSGGTNEKLFF - TRBJ1-4 TRBV7-6
CASSSRGSREETQYF TRBD1 TRBJ2-5 TRBV7-9
CASSPNRGGSNQPQHF TRBD1 TRBJ1-5 TRBV28
CASTFSGIDEQYF - TRBJ2-7 TRBV2
CASSEQVRRKGSPLHF - TRBJ1-6 TRBV13
CASSAEAITNSPLHF - TRBJ1-6 TRBV5-1
CASSYDSGGENGYTF TRBD1 TRBJ1-2 TRBV6-5
CASTVNRDMTQPQHF - TRBJ1-5 TRBV6-6
CASSARGENEQFF TRBD2 TRBJ2-1 TRBV11-3
CASSAHVGAGGSSGTQYF TRBD2 TRBJ2-3 TRBV4-2
CASSLSLRGRRYEQYF - TRBJ2-7 TRBV27
CASSFPGQAFF - TRBJ1-1 TRBV28
CASSATGSGYTF TRBD1 TRBJ1-2 TRBV28
CASSPGTGGAGGTDTQYF TRBD1 TRBJ2-3 TRBV27
CATSREGLGETQYF - TRBJ2-5 TRBV15
CASSLGTDNEQFF - TRBJ2-1 TRBV5-1
CASSQGGSGANVLTF - TRBJ2-6 TRBV13
CASSLLGGASQETQYF - TRBJ2-5 TRBV7-2
CASSWPPGGVYNEQFF TRBD2 TRBJ2-1 TRBV23-1
CASTPMPGEPYEQYF - TRBJ2-7 TRBV7-3
CASSLGGASYEQYF - TRBJ2-7 TRBV7-9
CASSQEVGRQHNSPLHF - TRBJ1-6 TRBV4-2
CASSMVRDTQYF - TRBJ2-3 TRBV2
CASRLGQSQETQYF TRBD1 TRBJ2-5 TRBV7-9
CASRAGGPNTEAFF TRBD1 TRBJ1-1 TRBV28
CASSQNPTGRGGEKLFF TRBD1 TRBJ1-4 TRBV28
CASSPGATNEKLFF - TRBJ1-4 TRBV18
CASSPGWTGLTSYEQYF TRBD1 TRBJ2-7 TRBV5-6
CASSDIETQYF - TRBJ2-5 TRBV10-2
CASSYSVDSLGGYTF - TRBJ1-2 TRBV6-5
CASSLGIQPGQGANTIYF TRBD1 TRBJ1-3 TRBV7-8
CASSEGGYEQYF - TRBJ2-7 TRBV6-1
CASSYSGGGRTLHF - TRBJ1-6 TRBV6-5
CASSLPRTGNTEAFF - TRBJ1-1 TRBV5-1
CASGDRARGYYGYTF - TRBJ1-2 TRBV28
CASSPVRGGARQETQYF - TRBJ2-5 TRBV27
CASSLRDGYTF - TRBJ1-2 TRBV28